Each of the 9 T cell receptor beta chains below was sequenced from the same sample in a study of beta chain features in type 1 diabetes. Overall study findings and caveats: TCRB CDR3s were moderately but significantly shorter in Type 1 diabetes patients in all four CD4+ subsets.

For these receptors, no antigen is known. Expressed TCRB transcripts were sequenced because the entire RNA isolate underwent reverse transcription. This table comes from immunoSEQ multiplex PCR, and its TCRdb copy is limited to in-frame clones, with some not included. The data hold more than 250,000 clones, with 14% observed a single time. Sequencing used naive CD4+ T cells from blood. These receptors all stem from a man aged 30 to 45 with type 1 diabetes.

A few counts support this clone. In DNA form, the CDR3 reads TGTGCCAGCAGTCTTCTGACGGGGGTGGACAATGAGCAGTTCTTC. Its protein product is CASSLLTGVDNEQFF. The chain employs TRBV28 and TRBJ2-1; D is possibly TRBD2 (6 bases). CDR3 length equals 15 residues. V was shortened by 5 bases and J by 5 bases, with 16 bases between the two germline ends. Germline CDR1 and CDR2: MDHEN and SYDVKM.

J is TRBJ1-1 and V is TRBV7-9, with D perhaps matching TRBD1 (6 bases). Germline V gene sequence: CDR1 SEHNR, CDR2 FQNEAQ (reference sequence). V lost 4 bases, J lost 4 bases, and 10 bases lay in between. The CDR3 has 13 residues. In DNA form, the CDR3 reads TGTGCCAGCAGCTCACAGGGTATCACTGAAGCTTTCTTT. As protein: CASSSQGITEAFF.

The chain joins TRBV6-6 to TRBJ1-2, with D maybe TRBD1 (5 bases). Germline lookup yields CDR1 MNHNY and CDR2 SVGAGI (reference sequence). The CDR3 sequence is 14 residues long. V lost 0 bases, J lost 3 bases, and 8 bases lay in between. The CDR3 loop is CASSYSARDYGYTF. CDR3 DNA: TGTGCCAGCAGTTACTCCGCCAGGGACTATGGCTACACCTTC.

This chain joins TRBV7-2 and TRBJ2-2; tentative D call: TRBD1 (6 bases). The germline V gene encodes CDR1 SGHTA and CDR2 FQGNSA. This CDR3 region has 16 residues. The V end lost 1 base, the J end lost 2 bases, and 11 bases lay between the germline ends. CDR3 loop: CASSLVGTINTGELFF. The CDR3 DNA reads TGTGCCAGCAGCTTAGTAGGGACAATTAACACCGGGGAGCTGTTTTTT.

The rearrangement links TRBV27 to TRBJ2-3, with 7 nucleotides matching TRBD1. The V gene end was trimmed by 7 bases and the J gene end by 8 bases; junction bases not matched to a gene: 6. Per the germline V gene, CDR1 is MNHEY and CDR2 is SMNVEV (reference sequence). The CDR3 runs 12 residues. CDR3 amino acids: CASTPAGGTQYF. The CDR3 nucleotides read TGTGCCAGCACCCCGGCAGGGGGTACGCAGTATTTT.

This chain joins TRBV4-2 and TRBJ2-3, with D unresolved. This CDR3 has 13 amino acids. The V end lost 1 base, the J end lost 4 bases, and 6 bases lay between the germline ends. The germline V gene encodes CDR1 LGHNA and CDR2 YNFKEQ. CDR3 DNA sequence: TGTGCCAGCAGCCAAGGACTGGCAGATACGCAGTATTTT. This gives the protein CASSQGLADTQYF.

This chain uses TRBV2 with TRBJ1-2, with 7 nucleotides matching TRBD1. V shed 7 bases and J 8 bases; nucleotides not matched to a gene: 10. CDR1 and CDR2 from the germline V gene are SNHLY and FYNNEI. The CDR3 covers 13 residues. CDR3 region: CASIAQRGQGYTF. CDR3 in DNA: TGTGCCAGCATAGCGCAAAGGGGGCAAGGCTACACCTTC.

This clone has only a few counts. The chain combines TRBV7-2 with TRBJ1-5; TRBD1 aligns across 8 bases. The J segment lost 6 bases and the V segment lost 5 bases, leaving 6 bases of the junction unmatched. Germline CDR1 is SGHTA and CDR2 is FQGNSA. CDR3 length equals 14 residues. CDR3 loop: CASSLRGLGQPQHF. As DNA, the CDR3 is TGTGCCAGCAGCCTCAGGGGGCTGGGTCAGCCCCAGCATTTT.

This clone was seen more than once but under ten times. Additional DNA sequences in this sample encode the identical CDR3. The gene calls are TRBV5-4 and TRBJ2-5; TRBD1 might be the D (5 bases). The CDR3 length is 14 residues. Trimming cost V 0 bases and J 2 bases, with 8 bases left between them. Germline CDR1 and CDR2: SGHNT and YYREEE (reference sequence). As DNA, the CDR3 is TGTGCCAGCAGCTTGGCGCAGGGACAAGAGACCCAGTACTTC. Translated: CASSLAQGQETQYF.